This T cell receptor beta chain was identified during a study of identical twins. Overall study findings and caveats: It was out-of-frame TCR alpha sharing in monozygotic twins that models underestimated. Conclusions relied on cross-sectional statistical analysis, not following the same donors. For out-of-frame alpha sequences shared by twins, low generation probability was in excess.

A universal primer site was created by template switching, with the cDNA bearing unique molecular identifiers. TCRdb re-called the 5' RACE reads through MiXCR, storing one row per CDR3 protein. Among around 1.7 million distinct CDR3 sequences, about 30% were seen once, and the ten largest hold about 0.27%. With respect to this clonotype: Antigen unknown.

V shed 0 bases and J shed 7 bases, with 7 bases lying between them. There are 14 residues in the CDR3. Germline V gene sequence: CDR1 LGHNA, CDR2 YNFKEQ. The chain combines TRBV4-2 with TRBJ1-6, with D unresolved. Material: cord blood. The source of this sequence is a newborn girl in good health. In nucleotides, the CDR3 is TGTGCCAGCAGCCAAGATTCGCGAAATTCACCCCTCCACTTT. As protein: CASSQDSRNSPLHF.